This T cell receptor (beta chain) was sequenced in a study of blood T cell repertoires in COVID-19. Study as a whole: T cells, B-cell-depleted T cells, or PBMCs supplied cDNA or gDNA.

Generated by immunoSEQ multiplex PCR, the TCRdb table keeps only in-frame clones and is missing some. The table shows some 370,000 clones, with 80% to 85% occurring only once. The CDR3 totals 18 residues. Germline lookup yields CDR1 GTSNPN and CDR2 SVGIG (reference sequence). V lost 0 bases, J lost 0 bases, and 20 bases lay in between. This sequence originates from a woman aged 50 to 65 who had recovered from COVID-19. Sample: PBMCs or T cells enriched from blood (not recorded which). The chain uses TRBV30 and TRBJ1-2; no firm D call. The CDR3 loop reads CAWSVILAGDLANYGYTF. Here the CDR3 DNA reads TGTGCCTGGAGTGTAATACTGGCAGGTGATTTGGCTAACTATGGCTACACCTTC.